This TCR beta chain was observed in a study of neurological immune-mediated disorders. Study results and limitations: The greatest TCR clonal expansion appeared in HTLV-1-associated myelopathy and the smallest, falling below healthy controls, in multiple sclerosis.

2 million PBMCs stored at -80 C were the source of the unsorted libraries. This clonotype was seen at least ten times. Its target is not known. V shed 5 bases, J shed 5 bases, and the junction held 9 bases outside the gene matches. Looked up from germline, CDR1 is SGHTA and CDR2 is FQGNSA. CDR3 length equals 15 residues. Sequencing runs each generated in excess of 180 million TCR-beta sequences derived from 15-18 subjects. TCRdb re-called the 5' RACE reads through MiXCR, storing one row per CDR3 protein. The repertoire includes 55,000 to 70,000 distinct CDR3 sequences, 3.5% to 5% of them detected once, and approximately 1.3% sits in the top ten.

Sequencing used PBMCs. The origin of this receptor is a man aged 25 to 45 with multiple sclerosis. V usage is TRBV7-2 and J usage is TRBJ2-5; the match to TRBD1 covers 9 bases. CDR3 nucleotide sequence: TGTGCCAGCAGCCGCTATACAGGGGGCTGGGAGACCCAGTACTTC. As protein: CASSRYTGGWETQYF. Full variable domain (outside the CDR3, taken from reference TRBV7-2 and TRBJ2-5): GAGVSQSPSNKVTEKGKDVELRCDPISGHTALYWYRQSLGQGLEFLIYFQGNSAPDKSGLPSDRFSAERTGGSVSTLTIQRTQQEDSAVYLCASSRYTGGWETQYFGPGTRLLVL.